These T cell receptor beta chains were read from a single sample in a study of T cells in Graves' hyperthyroidism and ophthalmopathy. TCRdb re-called the multiplex PCR reads with MiXCR, one entry per CDR3 protein. Among around 520,000 distinct CDR3 sequences, roughly a quarter were seen once, and the ten largest hold approximately 11%. The sequencing sample was made of blood. These receptors came from a woman in her twenties or thirties with Graves' ophthalmopathy. The CDR3 runs from the conserved cysteine through the conserved F or W. D genes are given only for firm matches. A row's size may be missing; if present it is once, few, many or a size class.

j_call clone_size v_call d_call cdr3_nt cdr3_aa
TRBJ2-5 many TRBV19 . TGTGCCAGTAGTAGACACCAAGAAACCCAGTACTTC CASSRHQETQYF
TRBJ2-7 many TRBV2 . TGTGCCAGCAGTGAACTCAGGACCTCCTACGAGCAGTACTTC CASSELRTSYEQYF
TRBJ1-6 few TRBV4-3 TRBD1 TGCGCCAGCAGCCCGACAGGGAATTCACCCCTCCACTTT CASSPTGNSPLHF
TRBJ2-5 . TRBV6-5 . TGTGCCAGCAGTTACTCGAGCCCGGGTAGGGATACCCAGTACTTC CASSYSSPGRDTQYF
TRBJ1-5 once TRBV9 . TGTGCCACCAGCGGGAGGGGGTGGTCAGGCAATCAGCCCCAGCATTTT CATSGRGWSGNQPQHF
TRBJ2-5 many TRBV7-9 . TGTGCCTCCGAGGGGCAGGGGGAGACCCAGTACTTC CASEGQGETQYF
TRBJ2-2 few TRBV18 . TGTGCCAGCTCCTCAGAGGCGAGGACCGGGGAGCTGTTTTTT CASSSEARTGELFF
TRBJ1-5 many TRBV20-1 . TGCAGTGCAAAATGGGGGGGAGCCCAGCATTTT CSAKWGGAQHF
TRBJ2-7 . TRBV2 TRBD1 TGTGCCGGACAGGGCATTGGCGAGCACGAGCAGTACTTC CAGQGIGEHEQYF
TRBJ1-2 many TRBV29-1 . TGCAGCGTTGAATTGACTGACTATGGCTACACCTTC CSVELTDYGYTF
TRBJ1-1 many TRBV20-1 . TGCAGTGCTAGGGACAGCCTTAGGACTGAAGCTTTCTTT CSARDSLRTEAFF
TRBJ2-7 many TRBV6-1 TRBD2 TGTGCCACTACTTCCGGGACTAGCGTTTCCTACGAGCAGTACTTC CATTSGTSVSYEQYF
TRBJ1-5 many TRBV5-1 . TGCGCCAGCAGCTTTTCGGGGGGCAATCAGCCCCAGCATTTT CASSFSGGNQPQHF
TRBJ2-7 . TRBV6-5 . TGTGCCAGCAGTTTGGGGGCGTCCTGGTCCTACGAGCAGTACTTC CASSLGASWSYEQYF
TRBJ1-1 many TRBV29-1 TRBD1 TGCAGCGTTGAGTCCCTCGGGACAGGGGCGGTGGACACTGAAGCTTTCTTT CSVESLGTGAVDTEAFF
TRBJ1-3 few TRBV2 . TGTGCCAGCACAGGGCTCTCTGGAAACACCATATATTTT CASTGLSGNTIYF
TRBJ1-5 few TRBV9 . TGTGCCAGCAGCGTAGCGAATAGCAATCAGCCCCAGCATTTT CASSVANSNQPQHF
TRBJ1-2 . TRBV6-1 . TGTGCCACCGTGGGGCTCTATGGCTACACCTTC CATVGLYGYTF
TRBJ2-7 . TRBV7-2 TRBD1 TGTGCCAGCACCTACATCGGGACAGAGGTATACGAGCAGTACTTC CASTYIGTEVYEQYF
TRBJ2-7 . TRBV27 TRBD2 TGTGCCAGCAGCTCGGGAGGAATCTACGAGCAGTACTTC CASSSGGIYEQYF
TRBJ2-2 . TRBV27 . TGTGCCAGCAGCCCAGGGACCCTAATACGCGGGGAGCTGTTTTTT CASSPGTLIRGELFF
TRBJ1-5 . TRBV20-1 TRBD1 TGCAGTGCTAGAGATGAAGGACAGGTCCTTCATAGCAATCAGCCCCAGCATTTT CSARDEGQVLHSNQPQHF
TRBJ2-5 many TRBV10-3 TRBD1 TGTGCCATCAGTGAAGATAGGGGGCTGGAGACCCAGTACTTC CAISEDRGLETQYF
TRBJ2-7 many TRBV15 . TGTGCCACCAGCGAAGTGAGAGCCTACGAGCAGTACTTC CATSEVRAYEQYF
TRBJ2-7 . TRBV24-1 . TGTGCCACCAGTGACCGCCGGACGGGAGCCTACGAGCAGTACTTC CATSDRRTGAYEQYF
TRBJ1-5 many TRBV6-2/TRBV6-3 . TGTGCCAGCAGTTTCTGGGACGGTAGCAATCAGCCCCAGCATTTT CASSFWDGSNQPQHF
TRBJ2-7 many TRBV20-1 . TGCAGTGCTAGAGGGGACTACGAGCAGTACTTC CSARGDYEQYF
TRBJ2-2 many TRBV29-1 . TGCAGCGTTGAACTGGGGTCGAGCGGGGAGCTGTTTTTT CSVELGSSGELFF
TRBJ2-7 . TRBV20-1 TRBD1 TGCAGTGCTAGACCCTCGACAGGGGACTACGAGCAGTACTTC CSARPSTGDYEQYF
TRBJ2-4 many TRBV24-1 TRBD1 TGTGCCACCAGTCCAGGACAGGGGGCCAAAAACATTCAGTACTTC CATSPGQGAKNIQYF
TRBJ1-6 few TRBV14 . TGTGCCAGCAGCCCCCCCGGGCTCTCCGGATCACCCCTCCACTTT CASSPPGLSGSPLHF
TRBJ1-2 many TRBV7-2 TRBD1 TGTGCCAGCAGCGAATCGGACAGGGGCTATGGCTACACCTTC CASSESDRGYGYTF
TRBJ1-3 many TRBV27 . TGTGCCAGCAGGGCCGGTGGGGTAGCGGGAAACACCATATATTTT CASRAGGVAGNTIYF
TRBJ1-1 many TRBV7-9 TRBD1 TGTGCCAGCGGCAGGGGGATAACTGAAGCTTTCTTT CASGRGITEAFF
TRBJ1-2 many TRBV18 TRBD1 TGTGCCAGCTCACCCCGTGGACCCGGGACAGAGGATGGCTACACCTTC CASSPRGPGTEDGYTF
TRBJ2-2 few TRBV6-1 TRBD1 TGTGCCAGCGGAACCGGGACAGGAAGAGGGAACACCGGGGAGCTGTTTTTT CASGTGTGRGNTGELFF
TRBJ2-7 . TRBV19 TRBD1 TGTGCCAGTAGTGACCAGGGGGCGCTTGAGCAGTACTTC CASSDQGALEQYF
TRBJ2-3 many TRBV7-3 . TGTGCCAGCAGCCCCCCTGCCTCAGATACGCAGTATTTT CASSPPASDTQYF
TRBJ1-1 many TRBV13 . TGTGCCAGCAGCTCCGCCAGGGTCGCTGAAGCTTTCTTT CASSSARVAEAFF
TRBJ1-5 many TRBV6-5 . TGTGCCAGCAGTTACTCGGCGGCGGGCAATCAGCCCCAGCATTTT CASSYSAAGNQPQHF
TRBJ2-7 . TRBV6-1 . TGTGCCAGCAATCCGAGGGACCCCTACGAGCAGTACTTC CASNPRDPYEQYF
TRBJ2-2 many TRBV27 TRBD2 TGTGCCAGCAGCCAAAGGACTAGCGGGGTCCTTACCACCGGGGAGCTGTTTTTT CASSQRTSGVLTTGELFF
TRBJ2-5 many TRBV2 TRBD2 TGTGCCAGCAGCCCATACGCGGGAGGCCAAGAGACCCAGTACTTC CASSPYAGGQETQYF
TRBJ1-2 many TRBV27 . TGTGCCAGCAGTTTAACAGGGAGTAGGTATGGCTACACCTTC CASSLTGSRYGYTF
TRBJ1-2 many TRBV10-3 . TGTGCCATCAGTGATTCAGAGACAGGAGTCTATGGCTACACCTTC CAISDSETGVYGYTF
TRBJ2-7 many TRBV6-5 . TGTGCCAGCAGTTACGGGTCGCGGCAGTCAGGGCAGTACTTC CASSYGSRQSGQYF
TRBJ2-2 many TRBV19 . TGTGCCAGTATTGGGGGACGCACCGGGGAGCTGTTTTTT CASIGGRTGELFF
TRBJ1-6 few TRBV11-2 . TGTGCCAGCAGCTTGTCGGACCTAGGCTCCTATAATTCACCCCTCCACTTT CASSLSDLGSYNSPLHF
TRBJ2-7 many TRBV27 TRBD1 TGTGCCAGCAGAGGGACAGCGTTATCCTACGAGCAGTACTTC CASRGTALSYEQYF
TRBJ1-2 many TRBV20-1 . TGCAGTGCTCCCGAACTTCTATCTGACTATGGCTACACCTTC CSAPELLSDYGYTF
TRBJ2-7 many TRBV10-3 . TGTGCCATCAGTGGATCGACAGAGATCTACGAGCAGTACTTC CAISGSTEIYEQYF
TRBJ1-5 many TRBV4-1 . TGCGCCAGCAGCCAAGAATGGAGGGACCATCAGCCCCAGCATTTT CASSQEWRDHQPQHF
TRBJ2-5 few TRBV12-3/TRBV12-4 . TGTGCCAGCAGTAATCGGATCGGATTAGCAAACCAAGAGACCCAGTACTTC CASSNRIGLANQETQYF
TRBJ1-2 many TRBV28 . TGTGCCAGCAGTTTAGTGACAGAGGGCTATGGCTACACCTTC CASSLVTEGYGYTF
TRBJ2-7 . TRBV12-3/TRBV12-4 . TGTGCCAGCAGTTTAGGGACTCCCCGCTTGGCGGAGCAGTACTTC CASSLGTPRLAEQYF